The T cell receptor beta chain described here comes from a study of shared T cell receptors in the human thymus. Repertoires were generated with immunoSEQ multiplex PCR, while TCRdb's copy carries only in-frame clones and drops some. The profile shows roughly 500,000 clones, about 84% of them singletons. CDR1 is LGHNT, CDR2 FRNRAP, per germline. This CDR3 has 16 amino acids. V gave up 0 bases and J gave up 4 bases; unmatched junction bases: 5. This same sample was also taken into another study, of human thymus T cells.

Sequenced input: thymocytes. The rearrangement joins TRBV12-5 to TRBJ1-5; 8 bases are shared with TRBD1. The sequence came from a boy younger than two with a congenital heart defect. CDR3 DNA sequence: TGTGCTAGTGGTTTGGTATGGGACAGGACTAATCAGCCCCAGCATTTT. Amino acids: CASGLVWDRTNQPQHF.